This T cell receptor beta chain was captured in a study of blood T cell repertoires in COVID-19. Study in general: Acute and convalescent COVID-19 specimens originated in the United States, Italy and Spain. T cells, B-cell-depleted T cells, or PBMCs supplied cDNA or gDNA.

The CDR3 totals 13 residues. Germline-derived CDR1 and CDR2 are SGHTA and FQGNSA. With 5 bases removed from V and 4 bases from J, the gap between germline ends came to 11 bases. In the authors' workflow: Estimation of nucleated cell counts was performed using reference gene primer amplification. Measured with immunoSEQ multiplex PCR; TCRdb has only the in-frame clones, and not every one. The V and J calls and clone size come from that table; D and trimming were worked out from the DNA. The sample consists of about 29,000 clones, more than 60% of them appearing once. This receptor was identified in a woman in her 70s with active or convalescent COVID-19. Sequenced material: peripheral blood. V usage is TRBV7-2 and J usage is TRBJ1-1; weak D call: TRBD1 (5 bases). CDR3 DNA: TGTGCCAGCAGCCCTAGGGGCAGCACTGAAGCTTTCTTT. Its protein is CASSPRGSTEAFF.